The clone carrying this TCR beta chain was seen only once. The target antigen is unknown. The sample belongs to a study of T cell responses to AZD1222 COVID-19 vaccine. As for the study in general: The study pooled second doses at about 4 or about 12 weeks.

Produced via immunoSEQ multiplex PCR; TCRdb's table is partial and in-frame only. The sample holds 150,000 to 200,000 clones; 75% to 90% are singletons and the top ten take 2% to 3%. Regarding the study as a whole: CD4 TCRs linked to vaccination spanned spike, dominating at 160-218 and 743-854. Following two doses of AZD1222, Spike-specific TCR breadth and depth rose. Donors in the cohort were predominantly white British and more often female, and clonal diversity was possibly underestimated.

The sequence derives from an adult in good health. Here the sequenced sample was peripheral blood, taken on day 0 of AZD1222 vaccination.

CDR3 amino acids: CASSLAPGLAGAPREQYF. CDR3 DNA: TGCGCCAGCAGCTTGGCCCCGGGACTAGCGGGAGCCCCTAGGGAGCAGTACTTC. The chain links TRBV5-1 to TRBJ2-7; TRBD2 agrees at 14 bases. The J segment lost 7 bases and the V segment lost 0 bases, leaving 12 bases of the junction unmatched. This CDR3 spans 18 amino acids. Looked up from germline, CDR1 is SGHRS and CDR2 is YFSETQ.